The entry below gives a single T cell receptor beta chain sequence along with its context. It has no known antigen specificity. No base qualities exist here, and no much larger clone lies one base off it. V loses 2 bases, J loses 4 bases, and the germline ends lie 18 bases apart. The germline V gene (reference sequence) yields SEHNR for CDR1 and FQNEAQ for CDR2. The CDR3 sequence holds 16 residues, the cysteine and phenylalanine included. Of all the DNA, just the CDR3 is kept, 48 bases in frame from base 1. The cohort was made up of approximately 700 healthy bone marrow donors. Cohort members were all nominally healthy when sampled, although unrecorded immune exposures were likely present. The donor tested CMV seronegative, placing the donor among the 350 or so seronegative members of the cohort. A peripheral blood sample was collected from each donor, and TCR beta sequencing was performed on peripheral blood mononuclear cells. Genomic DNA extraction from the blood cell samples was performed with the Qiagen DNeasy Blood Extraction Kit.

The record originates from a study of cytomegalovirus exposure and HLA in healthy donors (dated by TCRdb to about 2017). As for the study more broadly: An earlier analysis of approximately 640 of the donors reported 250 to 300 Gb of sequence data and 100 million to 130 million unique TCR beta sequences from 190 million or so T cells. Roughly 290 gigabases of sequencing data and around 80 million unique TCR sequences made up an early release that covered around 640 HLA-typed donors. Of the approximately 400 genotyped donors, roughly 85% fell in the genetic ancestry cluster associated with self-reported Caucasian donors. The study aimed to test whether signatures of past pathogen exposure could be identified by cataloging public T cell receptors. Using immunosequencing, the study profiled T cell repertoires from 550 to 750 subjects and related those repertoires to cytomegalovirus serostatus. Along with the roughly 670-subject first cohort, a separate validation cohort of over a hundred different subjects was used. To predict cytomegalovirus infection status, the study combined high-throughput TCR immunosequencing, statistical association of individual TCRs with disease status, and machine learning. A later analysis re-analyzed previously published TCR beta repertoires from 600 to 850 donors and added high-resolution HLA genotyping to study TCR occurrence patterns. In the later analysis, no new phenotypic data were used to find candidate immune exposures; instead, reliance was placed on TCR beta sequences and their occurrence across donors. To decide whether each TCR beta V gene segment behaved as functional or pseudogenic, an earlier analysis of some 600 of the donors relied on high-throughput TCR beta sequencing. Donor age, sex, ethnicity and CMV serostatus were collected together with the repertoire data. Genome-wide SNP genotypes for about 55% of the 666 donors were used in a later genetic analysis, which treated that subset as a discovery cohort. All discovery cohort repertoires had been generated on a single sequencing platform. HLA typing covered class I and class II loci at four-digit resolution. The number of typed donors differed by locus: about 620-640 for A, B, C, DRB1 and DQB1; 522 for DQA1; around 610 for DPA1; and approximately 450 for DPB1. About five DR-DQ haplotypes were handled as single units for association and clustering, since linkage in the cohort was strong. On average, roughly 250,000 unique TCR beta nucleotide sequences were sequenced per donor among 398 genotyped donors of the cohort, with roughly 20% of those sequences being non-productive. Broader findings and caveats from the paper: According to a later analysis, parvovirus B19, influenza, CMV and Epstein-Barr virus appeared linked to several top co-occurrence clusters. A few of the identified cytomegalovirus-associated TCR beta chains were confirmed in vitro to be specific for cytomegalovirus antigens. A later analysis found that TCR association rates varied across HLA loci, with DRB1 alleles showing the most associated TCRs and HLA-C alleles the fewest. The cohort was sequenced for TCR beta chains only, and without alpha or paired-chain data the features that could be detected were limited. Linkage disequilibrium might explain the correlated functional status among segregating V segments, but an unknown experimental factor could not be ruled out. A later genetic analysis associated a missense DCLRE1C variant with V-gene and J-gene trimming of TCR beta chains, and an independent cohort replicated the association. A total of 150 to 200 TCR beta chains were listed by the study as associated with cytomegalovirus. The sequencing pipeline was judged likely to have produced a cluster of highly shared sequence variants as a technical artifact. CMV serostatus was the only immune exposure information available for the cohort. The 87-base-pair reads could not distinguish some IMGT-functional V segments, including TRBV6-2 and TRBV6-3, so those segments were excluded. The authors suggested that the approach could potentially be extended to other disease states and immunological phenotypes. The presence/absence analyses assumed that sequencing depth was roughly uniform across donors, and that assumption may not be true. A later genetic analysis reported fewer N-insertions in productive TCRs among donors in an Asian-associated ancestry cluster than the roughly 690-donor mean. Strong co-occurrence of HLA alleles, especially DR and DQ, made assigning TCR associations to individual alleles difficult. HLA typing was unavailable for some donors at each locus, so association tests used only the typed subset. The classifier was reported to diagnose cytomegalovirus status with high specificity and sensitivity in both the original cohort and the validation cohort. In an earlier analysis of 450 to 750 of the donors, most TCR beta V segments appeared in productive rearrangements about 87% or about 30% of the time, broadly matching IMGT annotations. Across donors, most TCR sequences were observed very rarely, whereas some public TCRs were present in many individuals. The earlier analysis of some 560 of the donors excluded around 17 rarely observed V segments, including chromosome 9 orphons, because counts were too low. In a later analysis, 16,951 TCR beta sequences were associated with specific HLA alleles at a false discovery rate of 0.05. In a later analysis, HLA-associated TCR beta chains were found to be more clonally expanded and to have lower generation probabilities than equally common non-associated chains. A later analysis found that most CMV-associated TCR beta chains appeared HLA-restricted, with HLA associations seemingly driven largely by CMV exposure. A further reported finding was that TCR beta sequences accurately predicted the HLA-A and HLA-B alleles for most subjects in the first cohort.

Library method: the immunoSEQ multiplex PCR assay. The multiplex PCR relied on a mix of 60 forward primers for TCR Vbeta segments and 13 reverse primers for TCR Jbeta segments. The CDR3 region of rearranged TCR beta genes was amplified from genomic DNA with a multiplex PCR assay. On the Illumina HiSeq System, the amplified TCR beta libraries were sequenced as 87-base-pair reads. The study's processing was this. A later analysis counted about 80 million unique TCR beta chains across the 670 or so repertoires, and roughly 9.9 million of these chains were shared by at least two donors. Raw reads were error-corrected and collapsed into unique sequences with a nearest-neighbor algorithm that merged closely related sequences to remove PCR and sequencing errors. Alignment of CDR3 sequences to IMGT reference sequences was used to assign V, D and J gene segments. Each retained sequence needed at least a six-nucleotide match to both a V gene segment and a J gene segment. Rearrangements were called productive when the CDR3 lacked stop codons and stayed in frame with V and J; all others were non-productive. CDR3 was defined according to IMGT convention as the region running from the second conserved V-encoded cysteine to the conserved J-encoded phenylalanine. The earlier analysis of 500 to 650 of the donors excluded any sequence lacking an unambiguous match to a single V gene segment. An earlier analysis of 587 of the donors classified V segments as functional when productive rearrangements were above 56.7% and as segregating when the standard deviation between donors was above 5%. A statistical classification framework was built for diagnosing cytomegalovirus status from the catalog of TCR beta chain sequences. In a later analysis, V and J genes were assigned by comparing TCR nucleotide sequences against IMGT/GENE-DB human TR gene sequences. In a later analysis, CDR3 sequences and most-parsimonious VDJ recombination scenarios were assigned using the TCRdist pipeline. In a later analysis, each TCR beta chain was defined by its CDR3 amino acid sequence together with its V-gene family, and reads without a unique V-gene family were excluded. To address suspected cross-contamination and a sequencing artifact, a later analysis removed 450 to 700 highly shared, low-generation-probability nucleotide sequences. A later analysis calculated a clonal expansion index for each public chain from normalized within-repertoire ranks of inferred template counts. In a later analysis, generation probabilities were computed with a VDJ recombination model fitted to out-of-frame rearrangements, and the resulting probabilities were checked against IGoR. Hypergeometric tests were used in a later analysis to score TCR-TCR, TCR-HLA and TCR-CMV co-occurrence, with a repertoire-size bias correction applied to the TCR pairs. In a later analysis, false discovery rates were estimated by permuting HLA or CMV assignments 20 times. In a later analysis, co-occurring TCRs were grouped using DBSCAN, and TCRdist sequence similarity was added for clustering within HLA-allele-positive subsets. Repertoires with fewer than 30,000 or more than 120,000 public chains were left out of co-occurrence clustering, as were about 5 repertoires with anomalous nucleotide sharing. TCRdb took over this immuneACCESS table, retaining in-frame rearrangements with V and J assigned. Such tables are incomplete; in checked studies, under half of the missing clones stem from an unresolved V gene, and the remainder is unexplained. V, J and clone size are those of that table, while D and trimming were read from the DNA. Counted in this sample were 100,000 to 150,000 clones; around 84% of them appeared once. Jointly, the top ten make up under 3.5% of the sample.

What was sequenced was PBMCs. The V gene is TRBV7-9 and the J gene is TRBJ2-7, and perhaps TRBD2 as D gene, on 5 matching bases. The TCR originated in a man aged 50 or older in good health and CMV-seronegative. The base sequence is TGTGCCAGCAGCTTATCCAGAGGGCTTAATATGTACGAGCAGTACTTC. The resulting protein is CASSLSRGLNMYEQYF.